Below are 18 T cell receptor beta chains sequenced from a single sample in a study of T cells in Graves' hyperthyroidism and ophthalmopathy. Researchers amplified the TCR beta CDR3 regions from RNA transcripts. Initially, a first-round RT-PCR of the TCR CDR3 employed the HTBI primer set. MiXCR was run by TCRdb on the multiplex PCR reads, yielding one entry per CDR3 protein. The top ten clones hold less than 65% of a sample with about 460,000 distinct CDR3 sequences, about 22% of them seen once. Sequences were obtained from blood. The receptors shown here come from a woman in her seventies with Graves' ophthalmopathy.

In its sample, this clonotype was seen many times. This chain connects TRBV12-3 or TRBV12-4 to TRBJ2-5; D is uncertain. The length of the CDR3 is 11 residues. Trimming shortened V by 4 bases and J by 8 bases, and 8 bases separated the two germline ends. The CDR3, as DNA: TGTGCCAGCAGTTCAGGCGGAACCCAGTACTTC. This translates into CASSSGGTQYF.

The V gene is TRBV6-2 or TRBV6-3, the J gene TRBJ1-1; 7 positions match TRBD1. CDR3 length: 16 amino acids. From germline, CDR1 is MNHEY and CDR2 SVGEGT. The V and J ends lost 4 bases and 5 bases, in that order; junction bases with no gene match: 13. The CDR3 loop is CASSWRRTGLGTEAFF. The CDR3 bases are TGTGCCAGCAGTTGGCGCCGGACAGGTTTGGGGACTGAAGCTTTCTTT.

In this sample, this clonotype turned up a few times. The chain combines TRBV6-2 or TRBV6-3 with TRBJ2-5, with D hard to call. Between the trimmed V and J ends, which lost 8 bases and 1 base, there was a span of 14 bases. CDR3 length: 14 amino acids. Germline loops: CDR1 MNHEY, CDR2 SVGEGT. The CDR3 loop reads CASGRTLSQETQYF. The CDR3 coding sequence is TGTGCCAGCGGCCGAACGCTCTCCCAAGAGACCCAGTACTTC.

The chain combines TRBV5-4 with TRBJ2-5; 9 bases agree with TRBD1. Unmatched junction bases numbered 6, after V lost 4 bases and J lost 5 bases. Germline CDR1 and CDR2: SGHNT and YYREEE (reference sequence). The CDR3 consists of 14 residues. The CDR3: CASSEGTGLETQYF. The CDR3 nucleotides are TGTGCCAGCAGCGAGGGGACAGGGCTGGAGACCCAGTACTTC.

This sequence joins TRBV20-1 and TRBJ2-1; D unclear. V was shortened by 4 bases and J by 7 bases, with 5 bases between the two germline ends. Germline V gene sequence: CDR1 DFQATT, CDR2 SNEGSKA (reference sequence). The CDR3 runs to 10 residues. The CDR3 DNA follows: TGCAGTGCTATTGGGAATGAGCAGTTCTTC. This gives the protein CSAIGNEQFF.

This clonotype was found a few times. V is TRBV20-1 and J is TRBJ2-6, with 13 bases identical to TRBD2. This CDR3 spans 16 amino acids. CDR1 is DFQATT and CDR2 is SNEGSKA in the germline V gene (reference sequence). J was trimmed by 2 bases and V by 3 bases; bases with no gene match: 1. CDR3 loop: CSARGLAGTGANVLTF. The CDR3 DNA reads TGCAGTGCTAGGGGACTAGCGGGAACTGGGGCCAACGTCCTGACTTTC.

CDR3 DNA sequence: TGTGCCAGCAGGTGGAATTCAGTGAATGAGCAGTTCTTC. Translation gives CASRWNSVNEQFF. The V and J genes are TRBV7-3 and TRBJ2-1; D remains unclear. CDR1 is SGHTA and CDR2 is FQGTGA in the germline V gene. Trimming took 6 bases from V and 7 from J, leaving 13 bases between them. This CDR3 contains 13 residues. The entire variable domain, with the rest obtained from reference TRBV7-3 and TRBJ2-1, is as follows: GAGVSQTPSNKVTEKGKYVELRCDPISGHTALYWYRQSLGQGPEFLIYFQGTGAADDSGLPNDRFFAVRPEGSVSTLKIQRTERGDSAVYLCASRWNSVNEQFFGPGTRLTVL.

The sample holds many counts of this clonotype. V is TRBV5-1 and J is TRBJ2-1, with D unclear. The germline V gene has CDR1 SGHRS and CDR2 YFSETQ. Trimming took off 1 base at V and 2 bases at J, with 7 bases between the two ends. The CDR3 covers 14 residues. CDR3 in amino acids: CASSLSAAYNEQFF. The DNA of the CDR3 is TGCGCCAGCAGCTTGAGCGCTGCCTACAATGAGCAGTTCTTC.

In its sample, this clonotype was seen once. V and J are TRBV29-1 and TRBJ2-1; D perhaps matches TRBD2 (6 bases). The CDR3 is made up of 14 amino acids. The germline V gene encodes CDR1 SQVTM and CDR2 ANQGSEA. Trimming left V 5 bases short and J 3 bases short, with 14 bases between. The CDR3 loop is CSVSGTGLYNEQFF. The DNA of the CDR3 is TGCAGCGTTTCCGGGACTGGGCTCTACAATGAGCAGTTCTTC.

The chain combines TRBV20-1 with TRBJ2-1; D might be TRBD2 (7 bases). In germline, CDR1 is DFQATT, CDR2 SNEGSKA (reference sequence). This CDR3 is 14 amino acids long. Trimming stripped 3 bases from V and 6 bases from J, with 15 bases between. The CDR3 sequence: CSARRRGLPNEQFF. CDR3 DNA sequence: TGCAGTGCTAGGCGGCGGGGGCTGCCCAATGAGCAGTTCTTC.

The chain recombines TRBV28 with TRBJ1-5; TRBD1 matches 7 bases. V lost 6 bases to trimming and J lost 11 bases; unmatched junction nucleotides: 19. Germline assignment: CDR1 MDHEN and CDR2 SYDVKM. The CDR3 sequence is 16 residues long. CDR3 protein: CASSGPSGTAGWAQHF. The CDR3 DNA reads as TGTGCCAGCAGCGGGCCCTCCGGGACAGCGGGATGGGCCCAGCATTTT. Full variable domain (outside the CDR3, taken from reference TRBV28 and TRBJ1-5): DVKVTQSSRYLVKRTGEKVFLECVQDMDHENMFWYRQDPGLGLRLIYFSYDVKMKEKGDIPEGYSVSREKKERFSLILESASTNQTSMYLCASSGPSGTAGWAQHFGDGTRLSIL.

This clonotype was seen only a few times. The CDR3 nucleotides read TGTGCCAGCTCACCACCTACGGGAGGGATAAATACGCAGTATTTT. It specifies CASSPPTGGINTQYF. The chain has TRBV18 and TRBJ2-3; 8 nucleotides line up with TRBD2. Germline CDR1 KGHSH, CDR2 LQKENI. The CDR3 runs to 15 residues. Trimming took 0 bases from V and 7 from J; bases not matched to a gene: 6. The whole variable domain, remainder taken from reference TRBV18 and TRBJ2-3, is NAGVMQNPRHLVRRRGQEARLRCSPMKGHSHVYWYRQLPEEGLKFMVYLQKENIIDESGMPKERFSAEFPKEGPSILRIQQVVRGDSAAYFCASSPPTGGINTQYFGPGTRLTVL.

The rearrangement uses TRBV6-2 or TRBV6-3 and TRBJ2-7; 7 bases are a match to TRBD1. Trimming took 7 bases from V and 0 from J; bases not matched to a gene: 6. CDR1 is MNHEY and CDR2 is SVGEGT in the germline V gene. The CDR3 loop spans 14 amino acids. As DNA, the CDR3 is TGTGCCAGCAAACCCCGGACAGGCTCCTACGAGCAGTACTTC. As protein: CASKPRTGSYEQYF.

This clonotype was counted many times. This chain uses TRBV28 with TRBJ1-1; 9 bases align to TRBD1. Germline-derived CDR1 and CDR2 are MDHEN and SYDVKM. J was trimmed by 4 bases and V by 5 bases; bases with no gene match: 11. The CDR3 is 16 residues long. In nucleotides, the CDR3 is TGTGCCAGCAGTCCCTACAGGGGGCCTACTCTCACTGAAGCTTTCTTT. It is translated as CASSPYRGPTLTEAFF. Full variable domain (outside the CDR3, taken from reference TRBV28 and TRBJ1-1): DVKVTQSSRYLVKRTGEKVFLECVQDMDHENMFWYRQDPGLGLRLIYFSYDVKMKEKGDIPEGYSVSREKKERFSLILESASTNQTSMYLCASSPYRGPTLTEAFFGQGTRLTVV.

The chain joins TRBV29-1 to TRBJ2-1, with 11 bases aligning to TRBD2. The germline V gene encodes CDR1 SQVTM and CDR2 ANQGSEA. The CDR3 is made up of 13 amino acids. V trimming: 8 bases; J trimming: 6 bases; junction bases outside the gene matches: 6. CDR3 amino acids: CSTGLAAPNEQFF. CDR3 coding DNA: TGCAGCACGGGACTAGCGGCCCCCAATGAGCAGTTCTTC.

This clonotype was counted a few times. The chain uses TRBV6-1 and TRBJ2-4; D is unclear. V was shortened by 2 bases and J by 6 bases, with 11 bases between the two germline ends. The CDR3 totals 14 residues. Looked up from germline, CDR1 is MNHNS and CDR2 is SASEGT. CDR3 bases: TGTGCCAGCAGTGAAACGTGGGCCGGAAACATTCAGTACTTC. It translates to CASSETWAGNIQYF.

The CDR3 spells CASSVATSFGDNEQFF. CDR3 DNA sequence: TGTGCCAGCAGCGTAGCTACTAGCTTCGGGGACAATGAGCAGTTCTTC. The V and J genes are TRBV9 and TRBJ2-1, with D maybe TRBD2 (6 bases). V lost 0 bases and J lost 5, with 15 bases in between. The V gene's germline CDR1 is SGDLS and CDR2 YYNGEE. The CDR3 runs 16 residues.

There are many counts of this clonotype. V gene TRBV28 combines with J gene TRBJ1-1, with D hard to call. In germline, CDR1 is MDHEN, CDR2 SYDVKM. The CDR3 has 11 residues. Trimming removed 3 bases at V and 3 bases at J, with 2 bases between. The CDR3 here is CASSFYTEAFF. The CDR3 bases are TGTGCCAGCAGTTTTTACACTGAAGCTTTCTTT.